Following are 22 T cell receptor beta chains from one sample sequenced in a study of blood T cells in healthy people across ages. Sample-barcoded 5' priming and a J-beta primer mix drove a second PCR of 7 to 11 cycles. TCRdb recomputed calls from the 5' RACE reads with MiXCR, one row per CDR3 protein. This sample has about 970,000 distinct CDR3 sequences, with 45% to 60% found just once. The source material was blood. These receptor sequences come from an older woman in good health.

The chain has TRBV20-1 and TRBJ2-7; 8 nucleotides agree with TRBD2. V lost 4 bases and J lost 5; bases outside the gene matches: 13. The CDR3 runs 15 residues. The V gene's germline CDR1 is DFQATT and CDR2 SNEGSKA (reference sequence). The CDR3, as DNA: TGCAGTGCTACAACACGGGGGACTAGTAGAGACGAGCAGTACTTC. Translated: CSATTRGTSRDEQYF.

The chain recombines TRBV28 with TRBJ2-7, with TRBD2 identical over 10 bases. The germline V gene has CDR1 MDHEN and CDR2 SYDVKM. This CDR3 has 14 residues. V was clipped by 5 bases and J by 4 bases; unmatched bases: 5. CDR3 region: CASSNPSGGYEQYF. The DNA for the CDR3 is TGTGCCAGCAGTAACCCTAGCGGGGGATACGAGCAGTACTTC.

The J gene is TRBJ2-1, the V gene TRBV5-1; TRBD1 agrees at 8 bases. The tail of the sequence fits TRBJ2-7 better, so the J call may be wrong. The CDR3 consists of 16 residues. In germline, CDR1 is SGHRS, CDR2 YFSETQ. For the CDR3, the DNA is TGCGCCAGCAGCTTCAGGGACAGGACTCCCTACAATGAGCAGTACTTC. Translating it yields CASSFRDRTPYNEQYF.

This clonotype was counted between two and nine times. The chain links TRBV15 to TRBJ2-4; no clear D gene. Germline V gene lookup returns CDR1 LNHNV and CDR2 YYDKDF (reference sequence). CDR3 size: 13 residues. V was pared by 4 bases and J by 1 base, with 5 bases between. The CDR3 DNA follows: TGTGCCACCAGCATTCTGGCCAAAAACATTCAGTACTTC. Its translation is CATSILAKNIQYF.

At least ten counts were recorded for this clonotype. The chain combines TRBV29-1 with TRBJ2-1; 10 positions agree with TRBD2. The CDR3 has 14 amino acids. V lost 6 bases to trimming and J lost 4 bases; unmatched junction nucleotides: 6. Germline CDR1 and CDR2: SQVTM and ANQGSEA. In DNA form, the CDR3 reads TGCAGCGTCCCGGGACTAGCGAGATACAATGAGCAGTTCTTC. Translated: CSVPGLARYNEQFF.

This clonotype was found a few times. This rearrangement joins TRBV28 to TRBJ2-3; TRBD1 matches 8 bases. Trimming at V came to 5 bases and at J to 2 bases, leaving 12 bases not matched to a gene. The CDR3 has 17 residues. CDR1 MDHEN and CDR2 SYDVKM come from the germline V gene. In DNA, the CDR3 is TGTGCCAGCAGTCCCCTTCGACAGGGGACCCACACAGATACGCAGTATTTT. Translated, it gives CASSPLRQGTHTDTQYF.

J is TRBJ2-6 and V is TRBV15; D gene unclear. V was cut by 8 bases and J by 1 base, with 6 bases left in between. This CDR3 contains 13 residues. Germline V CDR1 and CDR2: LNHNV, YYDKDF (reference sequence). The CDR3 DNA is TGTGCCACCCAACTTTCTGGGGCCAACGTCCTGACTTTC. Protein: CATQLSGANVLTF.

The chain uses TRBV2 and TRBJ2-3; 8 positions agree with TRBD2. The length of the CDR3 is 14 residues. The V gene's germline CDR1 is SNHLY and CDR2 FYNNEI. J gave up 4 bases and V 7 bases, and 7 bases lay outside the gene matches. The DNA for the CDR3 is TGTGCCAGCAAGCGGGAGATTCAGCCAGATACGCAGTATTTT. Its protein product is CASKREIQPDTQYF.

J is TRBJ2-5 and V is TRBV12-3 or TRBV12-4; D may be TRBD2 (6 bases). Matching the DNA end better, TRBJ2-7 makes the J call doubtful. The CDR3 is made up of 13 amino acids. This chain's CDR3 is CASSIIEGGEQYF. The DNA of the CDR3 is TGTGCCAGCAGTATCATCGAGGGAGGCGAGCAGTACTTC.

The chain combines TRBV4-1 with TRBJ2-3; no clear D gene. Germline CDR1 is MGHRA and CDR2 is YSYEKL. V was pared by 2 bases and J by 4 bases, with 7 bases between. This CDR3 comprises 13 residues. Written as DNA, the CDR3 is TGCGCCAGCAGCCAAAATCTGCCAGATACGCAGTATTTT. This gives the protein CASSQNLPDTQYF.

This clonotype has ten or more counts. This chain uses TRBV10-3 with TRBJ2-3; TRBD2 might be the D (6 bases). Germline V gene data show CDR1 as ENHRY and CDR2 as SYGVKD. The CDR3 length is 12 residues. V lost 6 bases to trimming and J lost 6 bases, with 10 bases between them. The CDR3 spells CAISGGADTQYF. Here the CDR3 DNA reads TGTGCCATCAGCGGGGGAGCCGATACGCAGTATTTT.

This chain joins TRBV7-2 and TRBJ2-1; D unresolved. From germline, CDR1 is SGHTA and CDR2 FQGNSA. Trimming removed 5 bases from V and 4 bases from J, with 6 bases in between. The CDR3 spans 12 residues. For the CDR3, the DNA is TGTGCCAGCAGCGGGCGATACAATGAGCAGTTCTTC. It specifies CASSGRYNEQFF.

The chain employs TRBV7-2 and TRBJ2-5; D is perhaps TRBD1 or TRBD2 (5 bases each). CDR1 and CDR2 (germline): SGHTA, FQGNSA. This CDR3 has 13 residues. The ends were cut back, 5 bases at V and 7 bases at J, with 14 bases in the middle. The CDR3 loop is CASSGDRGGTQYF. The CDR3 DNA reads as TGTGCCAGCAGCGGGGACCGTGGCGGGACCCAGTACTTC.

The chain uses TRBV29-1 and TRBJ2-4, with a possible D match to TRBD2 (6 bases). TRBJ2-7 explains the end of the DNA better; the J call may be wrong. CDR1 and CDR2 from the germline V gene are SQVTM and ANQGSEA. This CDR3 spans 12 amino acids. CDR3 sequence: CSVEEGMDEQYF. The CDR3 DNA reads TGCAGCGTTGAGGAGGGAATGGACGAGCAGTACTTC.

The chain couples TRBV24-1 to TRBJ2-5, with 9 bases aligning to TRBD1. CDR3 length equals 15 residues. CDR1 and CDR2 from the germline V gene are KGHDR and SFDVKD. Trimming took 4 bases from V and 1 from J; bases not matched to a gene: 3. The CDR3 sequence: CATSEPGQGQETQYF. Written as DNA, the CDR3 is TGTGCCACCAGTGAACCGGGACAGGGCCAAGAGACCCAGTACTTC.

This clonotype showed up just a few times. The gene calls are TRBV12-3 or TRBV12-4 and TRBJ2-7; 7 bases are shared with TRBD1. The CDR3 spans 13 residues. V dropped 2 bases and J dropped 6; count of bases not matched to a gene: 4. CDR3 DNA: TGTGCCAGCAGTTTAAGAAACAGGGGCGAGCAGTACTTC. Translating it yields CASSLRNRGEQYF.

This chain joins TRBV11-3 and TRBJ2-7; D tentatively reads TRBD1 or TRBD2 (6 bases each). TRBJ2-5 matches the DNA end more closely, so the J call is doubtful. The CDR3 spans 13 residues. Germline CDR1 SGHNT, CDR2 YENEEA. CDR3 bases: TGTGCCAGCAGCGTAGGGGGAGGAAAGACCCAGTACTTC. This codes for CASSVGGGKTQYF.

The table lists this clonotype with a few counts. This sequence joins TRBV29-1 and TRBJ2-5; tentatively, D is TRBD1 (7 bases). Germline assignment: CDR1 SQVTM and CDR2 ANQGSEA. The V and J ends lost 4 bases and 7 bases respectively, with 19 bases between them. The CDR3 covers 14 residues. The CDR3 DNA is TGCAGCGTTGGTATGCGACAGGGACTGTGGACCCAGTACTTC. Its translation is CSVGMRQGLWTQYF.

CDR3 DNA sequence: TGTGCCAGCAGTTTGGACAGGGGGCGGGATTCACCCCTCCACTTT. It encodes CASSLDRGRDSPLHF. This chain uses TRBV6-5 with TRBJ1-6; the match to TRBD1 covers 11 bases. CDR3 size: 15 residues. J lost 8 bases, V lost 4 bases, and 4 bases had no gene match. CDR1 and CDR2 from the germline V gene are MNHEY and SVGAGI.

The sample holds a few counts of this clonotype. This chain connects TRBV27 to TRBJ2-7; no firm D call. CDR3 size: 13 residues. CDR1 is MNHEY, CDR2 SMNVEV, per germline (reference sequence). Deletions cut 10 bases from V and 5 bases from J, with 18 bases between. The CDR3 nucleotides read TGTGCCACTGGCCGGGCTAGTTGGGACGAGCAGTACTTC. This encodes CATGRASWDEQYF.

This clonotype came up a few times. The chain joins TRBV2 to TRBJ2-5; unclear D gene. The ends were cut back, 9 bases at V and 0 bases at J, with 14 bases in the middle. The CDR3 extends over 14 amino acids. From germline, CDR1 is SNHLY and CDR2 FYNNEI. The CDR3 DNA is TGTGCCAGAAGGGCCCCGGCTAACCAAGAGACCCAGTACTTC. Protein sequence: CARRAPANQETQYF.

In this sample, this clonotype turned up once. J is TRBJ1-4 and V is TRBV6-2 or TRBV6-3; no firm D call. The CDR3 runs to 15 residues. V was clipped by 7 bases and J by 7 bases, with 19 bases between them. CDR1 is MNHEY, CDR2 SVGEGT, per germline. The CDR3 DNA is TGTGCCAGCACCAAATTCTCCAAGGGAGGTGAAAAACTGTTTTTT. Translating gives CASTKFSKGGEKLFF.